Below, 22 T cell receptor beta chains from the same sample are listed, as sequenced in a study of a mutant IDH1 vaccine in newly diagnosed glioma. These receptors' targets are unknown. Repertoires were generated with immunoSEQ multiplex PCR, while TCRdb's copy carries only in-frame clones and drops some. The table records about 50,000 clones, over 65% of them present only once. The time point denotes: week 35, safety follow-up. With topical imiquimod, each dose of the vaccine consisted of 300 ug of mutant IDH1 20-mer peptide. Sequenced material: PBMCs, taken from a glioma patient whose treatment included an IDH1 peptide vaccine. The receptors were gathered from a man aged 35 to 55 with glioma.

This clone was counted once. The V and J genes are TRBV6-1 and TRBJ2-7; D gene unclear. CDR1 and CDR2 (germline): MNHNS, SASEGT. V lost 1 base to trimming and J lost 0 bases, with 19 bases between them. This CDR3 region has 18 residues. DNA of the CDR3: TGTGCCAGCAGTGAAGGAAACGCCCGGGCCATGGACTCCTACGAGCAGTACGTC. Protein: CASSEGNARAMDSYEQYV.

The CDR3 DNA reads as TGTGCCAGTAGTATAGATCTTGGGGGTTCTGATGAAAAACTGTTTTTT. Translated, it gives CASSIDLGGSDEKLFF. The J gene is TRBJ1-4, the V gene TRBV19, with D perhaps matching TRBD1 (5 bases). V lost 0 bases, J lost 6 bases, and 14 bases lay in between. Germline-derived CDR1 and CDR2 are LNHDA and SQIVND (reference sequence). The CDR3 covers 16 residues.

The chain recombines TRBV5-1 with TRBJ1-2; D gene uncertain. CDR3 size: 18 residues. Germline V gives CDR1 SGHRS, CDR2 YFSETQ. Trimming left V 6 bases short and J 5 bases short, with 29 bases between. The CDR3 loop reads CASIRRAVRYDSLYGYTF. CDR3 bases: TGCGCCAGCATCAGGCGGGCCGTACGGTACGATAGTTTATATGGCTACACCTTC.

The chain has TRBV7-9 and TRBJ2-1; 8 bases align to TRBD1. Per the germline V gene, CDR1 is SEHNR and CDR2 is FQNEAQ (reference sequence). The junction had 8 bases not matched to a gene; V was cut back by 5 bases and J by 8 bases. This CDR3 has 14 residues. In DNA form, the CDR3 reads TGTGCCAGCAGCGTCCGACAGGGGTGGGATGAGCAGTTCTTC. This translates into CASSVRQGWDEQFF.

This clone was counted once. The rearrangement joins TRBV6-4 to TRBJ2-3; D perhaps matches TRBD2 (5 bases). The CDR3 consists of 15 residues. Germline values: CDR1 MRHNA, CDR2 SNTAGT. The ends were cut back, 4 bases at V and 1 base at J, with 12 bases in the middle. The CDR3 here is CASSAESGGTDTQYF. The CDR3 bases are TGTGCCAGCAGTGCAGAGAGCGGAGGCACAGATACGCAGTATTTT.

The chain is built from TRBV4-1 and TRBJ2-7, with D tentatively TRBD1 or TRBD2 (6 bases each). V lost 0 bases and J lost 6, with 15 bases in between. The germline CDR1 and CDR2 sequences are MGHRA and YSYEKL. The CDR3 is 15 residues long. In nucleotides, the CDR3 is TGCGCCAGCAGCCAAGAATGGGGGGCAGAGGCCGAGCAGTACTTC. Protein: CASSQEWGAEAEQYF.

This chain connects TRBV6-5 to TRBJ2-1; D remains unclear. The CDR3 has 15 amino acids. V was shortened by 6 bases and J by 2 bases, with 14 bases between the two germline ends. Germline V gene data show CDR1 as MNHEY and CDR2 as SVGAGI. CDR3 bases: TGTGCCAGCAGCAACGACCCGGAAGCCTACAATGAGCAGTTCTTC. Residues: CASSNDPEAYNEQFF.

The J gene is TRBJ1-2, the V gene TRBV27, with 7 bases matching TRBD1. V lost 4 bases to trimming and J lost 5 bases; unmatched junction nucleotides: 13. The germline V gene has CDR1 MNHEY and CDR2 SMNVEV (reference sequence). CDR3 length: 16 amino acids. This CDR3 is CASSSTPGQALYGYTF. Here the CDR3 DNA reads TGTGCCAGCAGTTCGACACCTGGACAGGCTTTGTATGGCTACACCTTC.

V is TRBV5-1 and J is TRBJ1-2, with D perhaps TRBD1 (5 bases). The germline V gene has CDR1 SGHRS and CDR2 YFSETQ. With 5 bases removed from V and 3 bases from J, the gap between germline ends came to 17 bases. This CDR3 has 15 amino acids. CDR3 in DNA: TGCGCCAGCAGTGGTTCAGGGAGAACCCACTATGGCTACACCTTC. Amino acid sequence: CASSGSGRTHYGYTF.

The chain is built from TRBV6-1 and TRBJ2-1; 10 bases fit TRBD1. Unmatched junction bases numbered 7, after V lost 3 bases and J lost 8 bases. Per germline, CDR1 MNHNS and CDR2 SASEGT. The CDR3 contains 15 residues. For the CDR3, the DNA is TGTGCCAGCAGTGACCTCCGGGACAGGGGCGATGAGCAGTTCTTC. This translates into CASSDLRDRGDEQFF.

The chain is built from TRBV6-5 and TRBJ1-5, with 7 bases matching TRBD1. CDR1 is MNHEY and CDR2 is SVGAGI in the germline V gene. V gave up 5 bases and J gave up 4 bases; unmatched junction bases: 8. CDR3 length equals 15 residues. The CDR3 DNA reads TGTGCCAGCAGTCCCACAGGGGAGGGGAATCAGCCCCAGCATTTT. Translation gives CASSPTGEGNQPQHF.

J is TRBJ1-1 and V is TRBV2; TRBD1 matches 9 bases. After removal of 6 bases from V and 4 bases from J, the junction contained 9 bases not matched to a gene. From germline, CDR1 is SNHLY and CDR2 FYNNEI. This CDR3 contains 15 residues. The CDR3 DNA reads as TGTGCCAGCAGCGACAGGGGGAGAGGGGGCACTGAAGCTTTCTTT. Protein product: CASSDRGRGGTEAFF.

This clone appeared a few times. This chain uses TRBV7-2 with TRBJ2-7, with no clear D. This CDR3 comprises 15 residues. Germline CDR1 is SGHTA and CDR2 is FQGNSA. V lost 0 bases to trimming and J lost 2 bases, with 11 bases between them. CDR3 amino acids: CASSLAPGRTYEQYF. In DNA form, the CDR3 reads TGTGCCAGCAGCTTAGCGCCGGGCAGAACCTACGAGCAGTACTTC.

V and J are TRBV18 and TRBJ2-1, with 8 bases identical to TRBD2. CDR3 length: 15 amino acids. Germline CDR1 KGHSH, CDR2 LQKENI. Trimming cost V 0 bases and J 5 bases; bases outside gene matches: 3. The CDR3 nucleotides are TGTGCCAGCTCACCACCGAATAGCGGGGACAATGAGCAGTTCTTC. The encoded protein is CASSPPNSGDNEQFF.

This clone has at least ten counts. The rearrangement links TRBV6-5 to TRBJ2-1, with 7 bases matching TRBD2. V gave up 3 bases and J gave up 7 bases; unmatched junction bases: 9. Germline lookup yields CDR1 MNHEY and CDR2 SVGAGI. CDR3 size: 15 residues. CDR3 DNA sequence: TGTGCCAGCAGTTATTTTGGACTAGGGCGAAATGAGCAGTTCTTC. The encoded protein is CASSYFGLGRNEQFF.

This sequence joins TRBV6-4 and TRBJ2-2; 11 positions agree with TRBD2. V shed 0 bases, J shed 6 bases, and the junction held 0 bases outside the gene matches. The CDR3 is made up of 15 amino acids. CDR1 is MRHNA, CDR2 SNTAGT, per germline. CDR3 sequence: CASSDSLAGAGELFF. The CDR3, as DNA: TGTGCCAGCAGTGACTCACTAGCGGGAGCCGGGGAGCTGTTTTTT.

The chain employs TRBV5-8 and TRBJ1-5; D is unclear. Germline CDR1 is SGHTS and CDR2 is YDEGEE. The V end was cut by 5 bases, the J end by 8 bases, with 5 bases between. The CDR3 consists of 10 residues. Written as DNA, the CDR3 is TGTGCCAGCAGAGAGGAGCCCCAGCATTTT. Translating it yields CASREEPQHF.

This clone was seen more than once but under ten times. The V gene is TRBV18, the J gene TRBJ2-5; D is unclear. The CDR3 covers 11 residues. Germline V gene sequence: CDR1 KGHSH, CDR2 LQKENI. V lost 2 bases to trimming and J lost 5 bases, with 3 bases between them. In DNA form, the CDR3 reads TGTGCCAGCTCACCAGGCGAGACCCAGTACTTC. Its translation: CASSPGETQYF. Together with reference TRBV18 and TRBJ2-5, the CDR3 gives the full variable domain: NAGVMQNPRHLVRRRGQEARLRCSPMKGHSHVYWYRQLPEEGLKFMVYLQKENIIDESGMPKERFSAEFPKEGPSILRIQQVVRGDSAAYFCASSPGETQYFGPGTRLLVL.

The chain uses TRBV27 and TRBJ2-5, with TRBD1 identical over 7 bases. V trimming: 6 bases; J trimming: 5 bases; junction bases outside the gene matches: 9. CDR1 is MNHEY, CDR2 SMNVEV, per germline (reference sequence). CDR3 length: 14 amino acids. The CDR3 region has the DNA TGTGCCAGCAGACCTTGGACAGGTTTGGAGACCCAGTACTTC. It is translated as CASRPWTGLETQYF.

The chain combines TRBV25-1 with TRBJ2-1, with 9 bases that match TRBD1. The J segment lost 6 bases and the V segment lost 0 bases, leaving 9 bases of the junction unmatched. CDR3 length: 17 amino acids. Germline CDR1 reads MGHDK; CDR2 reads SYGVNS. The CDR3 DNA is TGTGCCAGCAGTGAATATTCGCCCGGGACAGGGTCCAATGAGCAGTTCTTC. Amino acids: CASSEYSPGTGSNEQFF.

This sequence joins TRBV9 and TRBJ2-6; unclear D gene. The germline CDR1 and CDR2 sequences are SGDLS and YYNGEE. With 3 bases removed from V and 2 bases from J, the gap between germline ends came to 6 bases. CDR3 length equals 14 residues. The CDR3 DNA follows: TGTGCCAGCAGCGAGGTTGCTGGGGCCAACGTCCTGACTTTC. Residues: CASSEVAGANVLTF.

This clone was seen only once. The rearrangement uses TRBV28 and TRBJ2-1; tentative D call: TRBD2 (5 bases). Looked up from germline, CDR1 is MDHEN and CDR2 is SYDVKM. Between the trimmed V and J ends, which lost 5 bases and 8 bases, there was a span of 10 bases. The CDR3 covers 12 residues. This chain's CDR3 is CASSKTGYEQFF. In DNA form, the CDR3 reads TGTGCCAGCAGTAAAACGGGATATGAGCAGTTCTTC.